These 18 T cell receptor beta chains were sequenced from one sample in a study of OX40 agonist ivuxolimab in advanced cancers. The library relied on the immunoSEQ multiplex PCR assay. This is the immuneACCESS table as TCRdb keeps it, with only in-frame sequences that have V and J called. A part of the clones is gone; compared with another copy, unresolved V genes explain less than half, and the rest is unexplained. This sample lists tens of thousands of clones; about 80% were detected once. Of the sample, about 5.5% is held by the ten largest clones. The sample here was CD4+ or CD8+ T cells sorted from blood, taken in a trial of the OX40 agonist ivuxolimab. All receptors come from an adult with an advanced solid tumor such as melanoma, head and neck, liver or kidney cancer.

V gene TRBV11-2 combines with J gene TRBJ1-3, with D possibly TRBD1 on 6 matching bases. V dropped 0 bases and J dropped 0 bases, with 18 bases sitting between them. This CDR3 contains 19 residues. Germline V gene lookup returns CDR1 SGHAT and CDR2 FQNNGV. DNA for the CDR3: TGTGCCAGCAGCTTAGACCCAAGGCCGGGGGCCTCCTCTGGAAACACCATATATTTT. It yields the protein CASSLDPRPGASSGNTIYF.

The genes are TRBV7-2 and TRBJ2-4; D gene uncertain. Germline CDR1 reads SGHTA; CDR2 reads FQGNSA. The CDR3 sequence is 14 residues long. V was pared by 5 bases and J by 1 base, with 9 bases between. CDR3 sequence: CASSVPRAKNIQYF. For the CDR3, the DNA is TGTGCCAGCAGCGTCCCGCGGGCCAAAAACATTCAGTACTTC.

The rearrangement links TRBV18 to TRBJ2-3, with D hard to call. V was trimmed by 0 bases and J by 2 bases, leaving 3 bases between them. The germline V gene encodes CDR1 KGHSH and CDR2 LQKENI. The CDR3 totals 13 residues. CDR3 coding DNA: TGTGCCAGCTCACCACCCCTCACAGATACGCAGTATTTT. Its protein product is CASSPPLTDTQYF.

The rearrangement links TRBV7-6 to TRBJ2-1, with 11 bases aligning to TRBD1. This CDR3 is built from 16 residues. Germline trimming cut 5 bases from V and 8 bases from J; bases unmatched to any gene: 11. Germline CDR1 is SGHVS and CDR2 is FNYEAQ. DNA of the CDR3: TGTGCCAGCAGCCCGAGGACAGGGGGCGTGATCGATGAGCAGTTCTTC. Protein sequence: CASSPRTGGVIDEQFF. Supplemented by reference TRBV7-6 and TRBJ2-1, the full variable domain reads GAGVSQSPRYKVTKRGQDVALRCDPISGHVSLYWYRQALGQGPEFLTYFNYEAQQDKSGLPNDRFSAERPEGSISTLTIQRTEQRDSAMYRCASSPRTGGVIDEQFFGPGTRLTVL.

The chain has TRBV6-4 and TRBJ2-5; D is uncertain. The V and J ends lost 8 bases and 5 bases respectively, with 15 bases between them. The CDR3 sequence is 13 residues long. In germline, CDR1 is MRHNA, CDR2 SNTAGT. The CDR3 loop is CASARHLWETQYF. In nucleotides, the CDR3 is TGTGCCAGCGCGCGTCACCTTTGGGAGACCCAGTACTTC.

This clone was seen once. The CDR3 DNA sequence: TGTGCCAGCAGTTTGGGACAGGAGATCTACGAGCAGTACTTC. It encodes CASSLGQEIYEQYF. The chain carries TRBV28 and TRBJ2-7; 8 bases are shared with TRBD1. J gave up 3 bases and V 3 bases, and 4 bases lay outside the gene matches. The CDR3 is 14 residues long. Germline loops: CDR1 MDHEN, CDR2 SYDVKM. Filled out from reference TRBV28 and TRBJ2-7, the complete variable domain reads DVKVTQSSRYLVKRTGEKVFLECVQDMDHENMFWYRQDPGLGLRLIYFSYDVKMKEKGDIPEGYSVSREKKERFSLILESASTNQTSMYLCASSLGQEIYEQYFGPGTRLTVT.

V and J are TRBV7-2 and TRBJ2-7; D might be TRBD2 (7 bases). Between the trimmed V and J ends, which lost 5 bases and 3 bases, there was a span of 17 bases. CDR3 length: 15 residues. CDR1 is SGHTA and CDR2 is FQGNSA in the germline V gene. CDR3 region: CASSPEGGHIYEQYF. The CDR3 nucleotides are TGTGCCAGCAGCCCCGAGGGGGGGCACATCTACGAGCAGTACTTC.

The chain recombines TRBV5-6 with TRBJ2-2; D possibly matches TRBD1 or TRBD2 (6 bases each). This CDR3 has 16 amino acids. The germline gives CDR1 SGHDT, CDR2 YYEEEE. The V end lost 0 bases, the J end lost 4 bases, and 13 bases lay between the germline ends. The CDR3: CASSLVGGHVTGELFF. In DNA, the CDR3 is TGTGCCAGCAGCTTGGTTGGGGGGCACGTCACCGGGGAGCTGTTTTTT.

V gene TRBV11-2 combines with J gene TRBJ1-5; D is ambiguous. The CDR3 loop spans 14 amino acids. The V gene lost 3 bases and the J gene lost 0 bases, with 6 bases spanning the gap. Per germline, CDR1 SGHAT and CDR2 FQNNGV. The CDR3 protein is CASSFENSNQPQHF. The CDR3 DNA is TGTGCCAGCAGCTTCGAAAATAGCAATCAGCCCCAGCATTTT.

The chain is built from TRBV9 and TRBJ2-1; 14 nucleotides agree with TRBD2. Germline V lookup: CDR1 SGDLS, CDR2 YYNGEE. There are 16 residues in the CDR3. J gave up 6 bases and V 5 bases, and 7 bases lay outside the gene matches. The CDR3 region has the DNA TGTGCCAGCAGTGGGACTAGCGGGAGATCGGTCAATGAGCAGTTCTTC. Translation: CASSGTSGRSVNEQFF. Combining the CDR3 with reference TRBV9 and TRBJ2-1 gives the whole variable domain DSGVTQTPKHLITATGQRVTLRCSPRSGDLSVYWYQQSLDQGLQFLIQYYNGEERAKGNILERFSAQQFPDLHSELNLSSLELGDSALYFCASSGTSGRSVNEQFFGPGTRLTVL.

In this sample, this clone turned up a few times. The V and J genes are TRBV15 and TRBJ1-6; possible D gene TRBD1, 5 bases. The CDR3 is 15 residues long. Germline assignment: CDR1 LNHNV and CDR2 YYDKDF (reference sequence). The V and J ends lost 0 bases and 9 bases respectively, with 12 bases between them. The CDR3 reads CATSRDAGGSSPLHF. The CDR3 DNA is TGTGCCACCAGCAGAGATGCGGGGGGGAGTTCACCCCTCCACTTT. The full variable domain, in which reference TRBV15 and TRBJ1-6 provide the parts outside the CDR3, is DAMVIQNPRYQVTQFGKPVTLSCSQTLNHNVMYWYQQKSSQAPKLLFHYYDKDFNNEADTPDNFQSRRPNTSFCFLDIRSPGLGDTAMYLCATSRDAGGSSPLHFGNGTRLTVT.

J is TRBJ1-3 and V is TRBV9; D is possibly TRBD1 (5 bases). V lost 3 bases and J lost 2, with 12 bases in between. Germline lookup yields CDR1 SGDLS and CDR2 YYNGEE. The CDR3 length is 15 residues. The CDR3 nucleotides read TGTGCCAGCAGCGCCTCCGGGGCTCCTGGAAACACCATATATTTT. Its protein is CASSASGAPGNTIYF.

V and J are TRBV5-6 and TRBJ1-6; the D gene is possibly TRBD1 (5 bases). Germline CDR1 and CDR2: SGHDT and YYEEEE. This CDR3 has 14 amino acids. Trimming shortened V by 5 bases and J by 8 bases, and 14 bases separated the two germline ends. The CDR3: CASSPGTRHSPLHF. In DNA, the CDR3 is TGTGCCAGCAGTCCCGGGACTCGGCATTCACCCCTCCACTTT. The variable domain in full, with the rest retrieved from reference TRBV5-6 and TRBJ1-6, is DAGVTQSPTHLIKTRGQQVTLRCSPKSGHDTVSWYQQALGQGPQFIFQYYEEEERQRGNFPDRFSGHQFPNYSSELNVNALLLGDSALYLCASSPGTRHSPLHFGNGTRLTVT.

This clone was seen only once. V gene TRBV14 combines with J gene TRBJ2-5, with D unresolved. This CDR3 has 11 residues. Trimming took off 0 bases at V and 4 bases at J, with 0 bases between the two ends. Germline V gene sequence: CDR1 SGHDN, CDR2 FVKESK. CDR3 nucleotides: TGTGCCAGCAGCCAAGAAGAGACCCAGTACTTC. This encodes CASSQEETQYF. Looking up the rest from reference TRBV14 and TRBJ2-5 gives the full variable domain: EAGVTQFPSHSVIEKGQTVTLRCDPISGHDNLYWYRRVMGKEIKFLLHFVKESKQDESGMPNNRFLAERTGGTYSTLKVQPAELEDSGVYFCASSQEETQYFGPGTRLLVL.

The chain links TRBV18 to TRBJ2-1, with D possibly being TRBD2 (6 bases). The CDR3 covers 15 residues. The ends were cut back, 9 bases at V and 3 bases at J, with 18 bases in the middle. Germline CDR1 KGHSH, CDR2 LQKENI. CDR3 in amino acids: CASLWGGADYNEQFF. The CDR3, as DNA: TGTGCCAGTTTGTGGGGCGGGGCCGACTACAATGAGCAGTTCTTC.

This clone was picked up one time. The V and J genes are TRBV5-1 and TRBJ2-5, with a weak D call TRBD1 (6 bases). This CDR3 has 15 residues. V lost 1 base and J lost 2, with 12 bases in between. Germline CDR1 and CDR2: SGHRS and YFSETQ. Here the CDR3 reads CASSLSRGIQETQYF. The CDR3 DNA reads TGCGCCAGCAGCTTGTCCAGGGGAATACAAGAGACCCAGTACTTC. The complete variable domain, with remaining parts taken from reference TRBV5-1 and TRBJ2-5, reads KAGVTQTPRYLIKTRGQQVTLSCSPISGHRSVSWYQQTPGQGLQFLFEYFSETQRNKGNFPGRFSGRQFSNSRSEMNVSTLELGDSALYLCASSLSRGIQETQYFGPGTRLLVL.

The CDR3 is CSAKETQYF. CDR3 sequence (DNA): TGCAGTGCTAAAGAGACCCAGTACTTC. The V and J genes are TRBV20-1 and TRBJ2-5; D is uncertain. There are 9 residues in the CDR3. With 4 bases removed from V and 3 bases from J, the gap between germline ends came to 0 bases. Germline loops: CDR1 DFQATT, CDR2 SNEGSKA (reference sequence).

The V gene is TRBV10-2, the J gene TRBJ2-3, with 13 bases matching TRBD2. There are 16 residues in the CDR3. V shed 4 bases, J shed 6 bases, and the junction held 7 bases outside the gene matches. Germline values: CDR1 WSHSY, CDR2 SAAADI. CDR3 bases: TGCGCCAGCAGTGTACTAGCGGGAGGGCCCATGGATACGCAGTATTTT. This codes for CASSVLAGGPMDTQYF.